The clone carrying this T cell receptor (beta chain) was seen a few times. What it binds is unknown. The data were taken from a study of cytomegalovirus exposure and HLA in healthy donors. Study-wide results and caveats: With later analysis, a missense DCLRE1C variant became linked to TCR beta V- and J-gene trimming.

CDR1 SGHAT and CDR2 FQNNGV come from the germline V gene. This CDR3 contains 13 residues. V lost 8 bases to trimming and J lost 2 bases; unmatched junction nucleotides: 4. The PCR had 60 Vbeta and 13 Jbeta primers. Produced via immunoSEQ multiplex PCR; TCRdb's table is partial and in-frame only. The sample consists of 100,000 to 130,000 clones, 60% to 75% of them appearing once. Sequencing used PBMCs. V and J are TRBV11-2 and TRBJ1-2; 8 bases map to TRBD1. The sequence derives from a man younger than 45 in good health and CMV-seronegative. The CDR3 nucleotides are TGTGCCAGCGGACAGGGAAGAAACTATGGCTACACCTTC. Its protein product is CASGQGRNYGYTF.